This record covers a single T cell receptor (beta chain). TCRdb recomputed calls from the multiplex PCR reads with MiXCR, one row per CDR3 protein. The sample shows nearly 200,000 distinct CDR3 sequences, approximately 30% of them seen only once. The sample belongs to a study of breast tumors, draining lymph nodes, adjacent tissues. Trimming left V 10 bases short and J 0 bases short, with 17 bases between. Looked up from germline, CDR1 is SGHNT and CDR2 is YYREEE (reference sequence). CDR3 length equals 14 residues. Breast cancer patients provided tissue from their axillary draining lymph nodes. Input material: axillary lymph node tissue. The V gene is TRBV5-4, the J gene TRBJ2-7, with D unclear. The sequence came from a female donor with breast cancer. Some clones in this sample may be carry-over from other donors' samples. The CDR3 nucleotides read TGTGCCTACAGCTTAGACATGAGCTCCTACGAGCAGTACTTC. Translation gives CAYSLDMSSYEQYF.